This TCR beta chain was identified during a study of shared clonotypes between healthy human individuals. Each sorted subset replicate got 200 ng genomic DNA, tens of thousands of genomes. Per the original data handling: Junction-only immunoSEQ sequences carried no quality scores, so filtering differed. Method: immunoSEQ multiplex PCR; TCRdb's copy keeps in-frame clones and lacks some. V, J and clone size are taken as reported in that table, and D and trimming were inferred from the DNA itself. This repertoire shows 2 million or so clones, around 95% found once; its top ten account for roughly 0.13%. CD45RA-negative memory and CD45RA+ naive subsets were split from the CD4+ cells. Trimming took off 0 bases at V and 5 bases at J, with 15 bases between the two ends. This CDR3 has 16 residues. The germline CDR1 and CDR2 sequences are SGDLS and YYNGEE.

This TCR was sampled from a man between 18 and 29 years old in good health. J is TRBJ2-4 and V is TRBV9, with a possible D match to TRBD2 (6 bases). The sample comprised naive CD4+ T cells sorted from blood. This sample's subset: CD45RA+ positively selected. This chain's CDR3 is CASSVAGGADQNIQYF. Written as DNA, the CDR3 is TGTGCCAGCAGCGTAGCAGGCGGGGCTGACCAAAACATTCAGTACTTC.